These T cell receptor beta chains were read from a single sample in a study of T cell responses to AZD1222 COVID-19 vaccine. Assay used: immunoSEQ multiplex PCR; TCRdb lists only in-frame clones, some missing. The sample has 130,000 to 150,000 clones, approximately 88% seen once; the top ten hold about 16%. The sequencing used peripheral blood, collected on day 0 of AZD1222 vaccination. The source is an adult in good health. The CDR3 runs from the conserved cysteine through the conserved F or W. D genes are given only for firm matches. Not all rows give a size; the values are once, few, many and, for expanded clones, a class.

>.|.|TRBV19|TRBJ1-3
TGTGCCAGTGGCGGAGGGCTTGGAAACACCATATATTTT
CASGGGLGNTIYF
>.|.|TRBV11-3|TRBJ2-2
TGTGCCAGCAGCTTTGGAGGGGGTGGCGGGGAGCTGTTTTTT
CASSFGGGGGELFF
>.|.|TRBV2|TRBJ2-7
TGTGCCAGCACTGCGTCGGAGGAGCAGTACTTC
CASTASEEQYF
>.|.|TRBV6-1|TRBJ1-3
TGTGCCAGCAGTTCCGGTGGAAACACCATATATTTT
CASSSGGNTIYF
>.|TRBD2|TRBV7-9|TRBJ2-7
TGTGCCAGCAGCTTACTCGGGGGGGTCTACGAGCAGTACTTC
CASSLLGGVYEQYF
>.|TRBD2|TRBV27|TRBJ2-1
TGTGCCAGCAGTTTATACAGCGGGGGGGCCAAGGATGAGCAGTTCTTC
CASSLYSGGAKDEQFF
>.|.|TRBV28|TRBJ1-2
TGTGCCAGCAGGGAGGCTAACTATGGCTACACCTTC
CASREANYGYTF
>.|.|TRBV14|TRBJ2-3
TGTGCCAGCAGCCTCGCAGGGAGTGGGACGCAGTATTTT
CASSLAGSGTQYF
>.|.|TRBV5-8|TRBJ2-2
TGTGCCAGCAGCTTGGTCGGGGTTAGAACCGGGGAGCTGTTTTTT
CASSLVGVRTGELFF
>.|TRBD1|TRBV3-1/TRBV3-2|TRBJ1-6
TGTGCCAGCAGCTTCCAGACAGGGCGATCACCCCTCCACTTT
CASSFQTGRSPLHF
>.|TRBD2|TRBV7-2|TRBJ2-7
TGTGCCAGCAGCTTAGGCCCTAGCGGGGGGACCAGCTCCTACGAGCAGTACTTC
CASSLGPSGGTSSYEQYF
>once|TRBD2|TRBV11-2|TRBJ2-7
TGTGCCAGCAGCGAAGAGCGGGGGGGCGTATACGAGCAGTACTTC
CASSEERGGVYEQYF
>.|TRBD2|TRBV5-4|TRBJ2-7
TGTGCCAGCAGCTCCCGGCTAGCGGGGGGCGAGCAGTACTTC
CASSSRLAGGEQYF
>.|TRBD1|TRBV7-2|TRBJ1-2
TGTGCCAGCAGCCGGGACAGGGACTTCTATGGCTACACCTTC
CASSRDRDFYGYTF
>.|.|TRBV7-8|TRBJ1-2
TGTGCCAGCGCTAGAGGGACGGAGAACTATGGCTACACCTTC
CASARGTENYGYTF
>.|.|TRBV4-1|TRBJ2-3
TGCGCCAGCAGCCTCCTTACGGGAGATACGCAGTATTTT
CASSLLTGDTQYF
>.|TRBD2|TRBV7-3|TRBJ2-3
TGTGCCAGCGGGACTAGCGCCACAGATACGCAGTATTTT
CASGTSATDTQYF
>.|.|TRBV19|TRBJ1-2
TGTGCCAGTGGTCGAGGGGAATTGGATGGCTACACCTTC
CASGRGELDGYTF
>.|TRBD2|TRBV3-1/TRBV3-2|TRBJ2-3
TGTGCCAGCAGCCTTTCCCGGGACTACCCAAGTGGAGATACGCAGTATTTT
CASSLSRDYPSGDTQYF
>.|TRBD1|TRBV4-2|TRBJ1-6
TGTGCCAGCAGCCAAGATTACAGGGGGAATTCACCCCTCCACTTT
CASSQDYRGNSPLHF
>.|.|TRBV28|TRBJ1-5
TGTGCCAGCCAGAGCAATCAGCCCCAGCATTTT
CASQSNQPQHF
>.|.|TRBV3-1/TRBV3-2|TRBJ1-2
TGTGCCAGCAGCCAAGTCCGTCCGCGAATTGACTTCTTC
CASSQVRPRIDFF
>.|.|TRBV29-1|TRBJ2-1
TGCAGCGTTGCTGTCCTCAGCTCCTACAATGAGCAGTTCTTC
CSVAVLSSYNEQFF
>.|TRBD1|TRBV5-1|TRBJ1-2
TGCGCCAGCAGCTTCGGGGGACAGGGGTCGGTGGGCTACACCTTC
CASSFGGQGSVGYTF
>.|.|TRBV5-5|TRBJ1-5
TGTGCCAGCAGCCGAGCGGGCGGCAATCAGCCCCAGCATTTT
CASSRAGGNQPQHF
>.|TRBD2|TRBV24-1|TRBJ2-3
TGTGCCACCAGTGACCCCTCCTTTAGCGGGGGTTTTAGCACAGATACGCAGTATTTT
CATSDPSFSGGFSTDTQYF
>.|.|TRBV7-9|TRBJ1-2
TGTGCCAGCAGCTTACCCAGGGACTATGGCTACACCTTC
CASSLPRDYGYTF
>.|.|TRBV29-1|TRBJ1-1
TGCAGCACCTCGGATTCTGAAGCTTTCTTT
CSTSDSEAFF
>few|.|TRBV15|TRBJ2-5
TGTGCCACCAGTCCCTCCGGGGGCGTGTACCAGGGGGAGACCCAGTACTTC
CATSPSGGVYQGETQYF
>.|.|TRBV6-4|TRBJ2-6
TGTGCCAGCAGTGACAGGGCAGACTCTGGGGCCAACGTCCTGACTTTC
CASSDRADSGANVLTF
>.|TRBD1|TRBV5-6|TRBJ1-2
TGTGCCAGCAGCTTGAGTTCAGGGGGAAGCTATGGCTACACCTTC
CASSLSSGGSYGYTF
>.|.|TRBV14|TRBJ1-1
TGTGCCAGCAGCCAAGTCAATACAGGAGAAGCTTTCTTT
CASSQVNTGEAFF
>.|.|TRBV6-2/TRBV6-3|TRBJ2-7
TGTGCCAGCAGTGCCTCAGCGTATGAGCAGTACTTC
CASSASAYEQYF
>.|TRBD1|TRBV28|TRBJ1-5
TGTGCCAGCAGTCCTCAGACAGGGGGCTATCAGCCCCAGCATTTT
CASSPQTGGYQPQHF
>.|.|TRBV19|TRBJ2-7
TGTGCCAGTAGTTCCCGCCGGGACTCCTACGAGCAGTACTTC
CASSSRRDSYEQYF
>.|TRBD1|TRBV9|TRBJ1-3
TGTGCCAGCAGCGTAGCGGGACAGGGTAGTAACACCATATATTTT
CASSVAGQGSNTIYF
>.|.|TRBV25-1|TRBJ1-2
TGTGCCAGCAGTGCCAACTATGGCTACACCTTC
CASSANYGYTF
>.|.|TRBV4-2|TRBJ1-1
TGTGCCAGCAGCCACCTATCGTACAACAGGGAAAACACTGAAGCTTTCTTT
CASSHLSYNRENTEAFF
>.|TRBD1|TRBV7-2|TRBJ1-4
TGTGCCAGCAGCGCGACAGGGCTTAATGAAAAACTGTTTTTT
CASSATGLNEKLFF
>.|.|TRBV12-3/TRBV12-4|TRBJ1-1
TGTGCCAGCAGTCGCGGGGAATGGGGTGAAGCTTTCTTT
CASSRGEWGEAFF
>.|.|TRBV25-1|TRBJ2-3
TGTGCCAGCACCCAGGGGGGGACCGCAGATACGCAGTATTTT
CASTQGGTADTQYF
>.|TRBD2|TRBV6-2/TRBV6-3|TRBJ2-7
TGTGCCAGCAGCTCACCCGGCGGGGGATTGGGCGAGCAGTACTTC
CASSSPGGGLGEQYF